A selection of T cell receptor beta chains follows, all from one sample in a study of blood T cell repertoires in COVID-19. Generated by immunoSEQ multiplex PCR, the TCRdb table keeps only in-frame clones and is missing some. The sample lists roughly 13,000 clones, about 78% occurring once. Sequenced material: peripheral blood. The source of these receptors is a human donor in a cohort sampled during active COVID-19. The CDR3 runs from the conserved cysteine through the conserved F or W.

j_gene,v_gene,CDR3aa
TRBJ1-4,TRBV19,CASSPTGTNEKLFF
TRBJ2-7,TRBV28,CASSTDRASYEQYF
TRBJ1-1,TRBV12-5,CASGSTVNTEAFF
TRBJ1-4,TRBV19,CASSITGGTNEKLFF
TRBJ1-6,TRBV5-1,CASSLGIGESPLHF
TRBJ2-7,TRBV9,CASSVEGRDYEQYF
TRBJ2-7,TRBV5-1,CATRVGTEAYEQYF
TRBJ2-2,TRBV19,CASRGKRGDTNTGELFF
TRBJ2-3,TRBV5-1,CASSLGQGWDDTQYF
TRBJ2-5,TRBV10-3,CAISEFSGGQETQYF
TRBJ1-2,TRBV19,CASSMGGAFGYTF
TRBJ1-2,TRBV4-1,CASSQVTGGFNYGYTF
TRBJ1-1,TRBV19,CASTSTQGYTEAFF
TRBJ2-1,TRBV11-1,CASSFSGTHNNEQFF
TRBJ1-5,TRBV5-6,CASSIRTGIMGNQPQHF
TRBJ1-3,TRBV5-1,CASASGFGNTIYF
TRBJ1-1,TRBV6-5,CASTITMNTEAFF
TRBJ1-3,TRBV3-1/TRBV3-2,CASSHRGSSGNTIYF
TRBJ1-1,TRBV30,CAWSADRPNSAFF
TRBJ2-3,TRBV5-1,CASRREDTVYTQYF
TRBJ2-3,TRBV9,CASSVTGGSTDTQYF
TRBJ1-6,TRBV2,CASKGGSPLHF
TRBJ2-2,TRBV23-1,CASQLGGGNTGELFF
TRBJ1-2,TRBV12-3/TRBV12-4,CASSLGFPDGYTF
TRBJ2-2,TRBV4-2,CASSQLAVTNTGELFF
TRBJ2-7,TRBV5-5,CASSRQGAYEQYF
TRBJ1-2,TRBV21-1,CASSKAISGTGGGYTF
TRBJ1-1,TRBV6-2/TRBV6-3,CASSWTPNTEAFF
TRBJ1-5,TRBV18,CASSPPGDQPQHF
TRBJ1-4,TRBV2,CASSEGRANEKLFF
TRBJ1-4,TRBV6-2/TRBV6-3,CASSPWTAANEKLFF
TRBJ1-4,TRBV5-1,CASSLAVQNEKLFF
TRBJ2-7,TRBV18,CASSPLGQDYEQYF
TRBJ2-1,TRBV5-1,CASSLVYNSYNEQFF
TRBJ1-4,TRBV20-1,CSASRQGGEKLFF
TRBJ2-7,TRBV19,CASSIGPGQGEQYF
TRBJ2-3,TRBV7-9,CASSLSSGGADTQYF